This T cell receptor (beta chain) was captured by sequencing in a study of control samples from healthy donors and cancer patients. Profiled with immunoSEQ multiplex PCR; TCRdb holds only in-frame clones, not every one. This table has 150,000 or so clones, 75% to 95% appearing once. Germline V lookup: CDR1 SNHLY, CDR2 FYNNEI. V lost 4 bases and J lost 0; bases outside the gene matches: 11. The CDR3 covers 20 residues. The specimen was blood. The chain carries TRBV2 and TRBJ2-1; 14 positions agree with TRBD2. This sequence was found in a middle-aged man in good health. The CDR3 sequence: CASSGTSGGYYSSSYNEQFF. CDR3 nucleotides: TGTGCCAGCAGTGGGACTAGCGGGGGGTATTATTCGAGCTCCTACAATGAGCAGTTCTTC.